This TCR beta chain was captured by sequencing in a study of cytomegalovirus exposure and HLA in healthy donors. Turning to this clone: What it recognizes is unknown.

Study-wide results and limits: An analysis was carried out at a later point. It showed that HLA-associated TCR beta chains were more clonally expanded than equally common non-associated chains. A later analysis linked a missense DCLRE1C variant to TCR beta V- and J-gene trimming. Most TCR sequences were seen very rarely across donors, but some public TCRs occurred in many.

V dropped 3 bases and J dropped 7; count of bases not matched to a gene: 8. The CDR3 extends over 14 amino acids. Germline-derived CDR1 and CDR2 are SGHNT and YYREEE (reference sequence). Each donor was healthy, and each was a bone marrow donor. The PCR used 60 Vbeta and 13 Jbeta primers. Data came from immunoSEQ multiplex PCR; TCRdb stores just in-frame clones and leaves some out. Found here are 170,000 or so clones, 77% of them singletons; the top ten hold around 3.5%. The chain recombines TRBV5-4 with TRBJ2-7, with 9 positions matching TRBD2. The receptor was isolated from a woman aged 60-75 years in good health and CMV-seropositive. What was sequenced was PBMCs. CDR3 DNA sequence: TGTGCCAGCAGCTCAGCCTGGCGGGAGGGTGAGCAGTACTTC. This gives the protein CASSSAWREGEQYF.